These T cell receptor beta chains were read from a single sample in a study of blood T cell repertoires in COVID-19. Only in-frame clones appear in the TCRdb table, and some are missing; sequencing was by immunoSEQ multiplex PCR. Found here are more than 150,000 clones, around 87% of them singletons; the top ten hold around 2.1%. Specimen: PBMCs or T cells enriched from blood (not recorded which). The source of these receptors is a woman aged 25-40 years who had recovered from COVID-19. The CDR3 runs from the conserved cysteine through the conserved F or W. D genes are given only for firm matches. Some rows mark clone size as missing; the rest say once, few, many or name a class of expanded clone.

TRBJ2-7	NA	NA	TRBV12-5	TGTGCTAGTGGTGTCGACAGCTCCTACGAGCAGTACTTC	CASGVDSSYEQYF
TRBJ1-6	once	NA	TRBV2	TGTGCCAGCAGTGAAGCGGGCGTGGCCTCACCCCTCCACTTT	CASSEAGVASPLHF
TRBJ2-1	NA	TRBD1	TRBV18	TGTGCCAGCTCACCGACAGGGAGTTTGGCCTCCTACAATGAGCAGTTCTTC	CASSPTGSLASYNEQFF
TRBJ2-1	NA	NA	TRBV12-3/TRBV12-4	TGTGCCAGCAGTCTAAGCCGCAATGAGCAGTTCTTC	CASSLSRNEQFF
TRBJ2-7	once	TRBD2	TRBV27	TGTGCCAGCAGTCATACGGGACTAGCGGGAGGCGTTTTATACGAGCAGTACTTC	CASSHTGLAGGVLYEQYF
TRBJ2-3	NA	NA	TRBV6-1	TGTGCCAGCAGTGAAAACCGGGACACAGATACGCAGTATTTT	CASSENRDTDTQYF
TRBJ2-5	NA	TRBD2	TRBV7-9	TGTGCCAGCAGCCTCGGACTAGCGGGGCGGCAAGAGACCCAGTACTTC	CASSLGLAGRQETQYF
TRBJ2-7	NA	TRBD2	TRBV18	TGTGCCAGCTCACCTCAACCGGGACTAGGCCCCTACGAGCAGTACTTC	CASSPQPGLGPYEQYF
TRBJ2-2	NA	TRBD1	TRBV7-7	TGTGCCAGCAGCCCAGTGGGGACAGGGGACACCGGGGAGCTGTTTTTT	CASSPVGTGDTGELFF
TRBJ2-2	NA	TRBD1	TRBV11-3	TGTGCCAGCAGCAGAGGGACAGGGTGGAACACCGGGGAGCTGTTTTTT	CASSRGTGWNTGELFF
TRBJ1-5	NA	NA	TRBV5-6	TGTGCCAGCAGCCGGAGGGGCTCGCAGCCCCAGCATTTT	CASSRRGSQPQHF
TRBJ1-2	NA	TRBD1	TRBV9	TGTGCCAGCAGCGCTAGACAGGGTAAAAACTATGGCTACACCTTC	CASSARQGKNYGYTF
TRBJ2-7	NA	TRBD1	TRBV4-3	TGCGCCAGCAGCCAAGGGACGACAGGGCAGCACGAGCAGTACTTC	CASSQGTTGQHEQYF
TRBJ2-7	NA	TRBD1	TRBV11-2	TGTGCCAGCAGGGGACAGATCTCGGTCGAGCAGTACTTC	CASRGQISVEQYF
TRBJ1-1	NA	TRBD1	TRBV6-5	TGTGCCAGCACGATGACAGGGGAGACTGAAGCTTTCTTT	CASTMTGETEAFF
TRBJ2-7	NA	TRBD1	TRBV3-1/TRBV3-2	TGTGCCAGCAGTCAACAACTATCCGGGACAGGGGGCTACGAGCAGTACTTC	CASSQQLSGTGGYEQYF
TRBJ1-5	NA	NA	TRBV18	TGTGCCAGCTCACCAGTGGCGGTTTACGCGGATCAGCCCCAGCATTTT	CASSPVAVYADQPQHF
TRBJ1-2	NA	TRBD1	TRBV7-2	TGTGCCAGCAGCTCAAGGGGACAGGGGAGTGGCTACACCTTC	CASSSRGQGSGYTF
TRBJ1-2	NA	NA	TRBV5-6	TGTGCCAGCAGCTTGGTTATCCCTAACTATGGCTACACCTTC	CASSLVIPNYGYTF
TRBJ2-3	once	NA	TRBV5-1	TGCGCCAGCAAGACGGCGCAGGGGATAGATACGCAGTATTTT	CASKTAQGIDTQYF
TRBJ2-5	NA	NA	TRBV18	TGTGCCAGCTCCACTGAGGCGGGGACGGGCGAGACCCAGTACTTC	CASSTEAGTGETQYF
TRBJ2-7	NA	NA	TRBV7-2	TGTGCCAGCACCTTCAATCAGGGGTTGAGGTACGAGCAGTACTTC	CASTFNQGLRYEQYF
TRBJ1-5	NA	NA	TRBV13	TGTGCCAGCAGTCTCGCCGGGGGGAGCAATCAGCCCCAGCATTTT	CASSLAGGSNQPQHF
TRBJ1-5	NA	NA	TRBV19	TGTGCCAGTAGTATAAACCCGGGTGAGCCCCAGCATTTT	CASSINPGEPQHF
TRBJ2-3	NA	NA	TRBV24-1	TGTGCCACCAGTGATAACCAGTTTGGCACAGATACGCAGTATTTT	CATSDNQFGTDTQYF
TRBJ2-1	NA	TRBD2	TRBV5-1	TGCGCCAGCAGCTTGGGACTAGCGAGTGTTAGCTCCTACAATGAGCAGTTCTTC	CASSLGLASVSSYNEQFF
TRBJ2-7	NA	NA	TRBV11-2	TGTGCCAGCAGCTCCCCTTTTGGAGGGGTCGGCTCCTACGAGCAGTACTTC	CASSSPFGGVGSYEQYF
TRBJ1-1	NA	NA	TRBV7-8	TGTGCCAGCAGCTTACGTCAGGGGACGAAGGTGAACACTGAAGCTTTCTTT	CASSLRQGTKVNTEAFF
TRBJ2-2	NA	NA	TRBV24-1	TGTGCCACCAGTGATTCTACAGGGTCTGTCGTCGGGGAGCTGTTTTTT	CATSDSTGSVVGELFF
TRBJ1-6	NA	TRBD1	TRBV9	TGTGCCAGCAGCATCCGGACAGGGCCGAATTCACCCCTCCACTTT	CASSIRTGPNSPLHF
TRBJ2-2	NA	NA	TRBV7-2	TGTGCCAGCAGCTTAGGCCGGGGTAGCTGGGAGCTGTTTTTT	CASSLGRGSWELFF
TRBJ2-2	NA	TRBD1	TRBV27	TGTGCCAGCAGTCTGGGACAGACCACCGGGGAGCTGTTTTTT	CASSLGQTTGELFF
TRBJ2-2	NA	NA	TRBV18	TGTGCCAGCTCCATGTCAGAATTCACCGGGGAGCTGTTTTTT	CASSMSEFTGELFF
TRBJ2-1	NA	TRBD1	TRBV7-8	TGTGCCAGCAGTCTCACAGGGGACGATGAGCAGTTCTTC	CASSLTGDDEQFF
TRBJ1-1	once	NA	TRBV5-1	TGCGCCAGCAGCTTGGACCAGGTGGTGAACACTGAAGCTTTCTTT	CASSLDQVVNTEAFF
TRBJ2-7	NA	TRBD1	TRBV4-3	TGCGCCAGCAGCCAATGGCAGGGGGCGGGGGAGCAGTACTTC	CASSQWQGAGEQYF
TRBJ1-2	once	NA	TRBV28	TGTGCCAGCAGTTTGCGTAACTATGGCTACACCTTC	CASSLRNYGYTF
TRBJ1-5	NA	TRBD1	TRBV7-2	TGTGCCAGCAGCGTGACCGGGACAGCCAGTCATCAGCCCCAGCATTTT	CASSVTGTASHQPQHF
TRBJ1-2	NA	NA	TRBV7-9	TGTGCCAGCAGCTTAGGAGGGGACAAATACTTC	CASSLGGDKYF
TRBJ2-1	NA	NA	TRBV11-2	TGTGCCAGCAGCCGCAGCGGGACAAACAATGAGCAGTTCTTC	CASSRSGTNNEQFF
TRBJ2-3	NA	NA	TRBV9	TGTGCCAGCAGCCTCAGCGGGTCGACAGATACGCAGTATTTT	CASSLSGSTDTQYF
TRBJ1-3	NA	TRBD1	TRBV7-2	TGTGCCACCCAAATTCAGGGGGGAACTGGAAACACCATATATTTT	CATQIQGGTGNTIYF
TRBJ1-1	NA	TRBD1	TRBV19	TGTGCCAGTAGTATTCGAACAGGGGGGCCTGAAGCTTTCTTT	CASSIRTGGPEAFF
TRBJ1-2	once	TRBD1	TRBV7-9	TGTGCCACCCCCGGACAGGGATTCTATGGCTACACCTTC	CATPGQGFYGYTF
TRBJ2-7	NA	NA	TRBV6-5	TGTGCCAGCAGTTCCCAGACTAGCTCCTACGAGCAGTACTTC	CASSSQTSSYEQYF
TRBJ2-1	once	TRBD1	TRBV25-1	TGTGCCAGCAGTGAGCAACGGACAGGGAAGAATGAGCAGTTCTTC	CASSEQRTGKNEQFF
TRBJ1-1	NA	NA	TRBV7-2	TGTGCCAGCAGCTTATATCAGGACACTGAAGCTTTCTTT	CASSLYQDTEAFF
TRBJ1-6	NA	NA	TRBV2	TGTGCCAGCAGTGCCGACAGTAATTCACCCCTCCACTTT	CASSADSNSPLHF
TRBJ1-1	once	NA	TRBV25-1	TGTGCCAGCAGCACGGTCCTGAAAGCTTTCTTT	CASSTVLKAFF
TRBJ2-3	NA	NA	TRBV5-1	TGCGCCAGCAGCCCCTCGGGACATCGGACAGATACGCAGTATTTT	CASSPSGHRTDTQYF
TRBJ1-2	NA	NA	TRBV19	TGTGCCAGTAGTATGGCAGGGTATGGCTACACCTTC	CASSMAGYGYTF
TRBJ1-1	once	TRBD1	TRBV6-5	TGTGCCAGGGGGGACAGGAACACTGAAGCTTTCTTT	CARGDRNTEAFF
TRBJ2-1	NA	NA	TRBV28	TGTGCCAGCAGTTTGGGGCGGCGGAGCCCTCAGGATGAGCAGTTCTTC	CASSLGRRSPQDEQFF
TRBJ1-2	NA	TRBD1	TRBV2	TGTGCCAGCAGCGCTACCGGGACAGGGGAGGGTAAAGATGGCTACACCTTC	CASSATGTGEGKDGYTF